This TCR beta chain was identified during a study of glioma-infiltrating T cells after dendritic cell vaccination. In the study overall: Three intradermal dendritic cell vaccine injections were given every two weeks.

Time point in this sample: after dendritic cell vaccination, including at tumor progression/relapse. The sample holds a few counts of this clone. Repertoires were generated with immunoSEQ multiplex PCR, while TCRdb's copy carries only in-frame clones and drops some. The sample includes around 87,000 clones, over 80% of them seen just once. CDR1 is SQVTM and CDR2 is ANQGSEA in the germline V gene. Trimming left V 5 bases short and J 2 bases short, with 13 bases between. The CDR3 covers 13 residues. This clonotype originated in a human donor with glioblastoma. This specimen was blood, taken after dendritic cell vaccination. J is TRBJ2-7 and V is TRBV29-1, with D hard to call. The CDR3 region has the DNA TGCAGCGTTACCACAGACACAACCTACGAGCAGTACTTC. Its protein product is CSVTTDTTYEQYF.